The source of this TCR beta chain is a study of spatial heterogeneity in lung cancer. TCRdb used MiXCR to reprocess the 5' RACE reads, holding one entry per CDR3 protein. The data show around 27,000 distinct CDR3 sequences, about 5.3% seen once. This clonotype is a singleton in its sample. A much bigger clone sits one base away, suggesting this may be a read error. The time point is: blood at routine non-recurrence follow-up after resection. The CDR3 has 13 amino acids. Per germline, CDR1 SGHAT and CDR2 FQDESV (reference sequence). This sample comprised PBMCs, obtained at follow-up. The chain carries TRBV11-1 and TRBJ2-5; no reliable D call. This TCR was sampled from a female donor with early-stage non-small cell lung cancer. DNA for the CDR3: TGTGCCAGCAGCTTTTACATCCAAGAGACCCGGTACTTC. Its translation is CASSFYIQETRYF.